The 20 T cell receptor beta chains given below trace back to one sample, sequenced in a study of blood T cell repertoires in COVID-19. The repertoire was sequenced with immunoSEQ multiplex PCR; TCRdb's copy has only in-frame clones and lacks some. This sample yields approximately 290,000 clones, of which 75% to 90% are seen a single time; about 2% belongs to the top ten. The sequenced sample consisted of peripheral blood. These TCRs come from a man younger than 35 with active or convalescent COVID-19.

The CDR3 sequence is CASSLTAEVPSYEQYF. CDR3 sequence (DNA): TGTGCCAGCAGTTTGACAGCTGAAGTACCCTCCTACGAGCAGTACTTC. J is TRBJ2-7 and V is TRBV27; D possibly corresponds to TRBD1 (5 bases). The CDR3 contains 16 residues. V dropped 3 bases and J dropped 0 bases, with 15 bases sitting between them. In germline, CDR1 is MNHEY, CDR2 SMNVEV (reference sequence).

The chain combines TRBV2 with TRBJ1-5; D is perhaps TRBD1 (5 bases). The germline V gene has CDR1 SNHLY and CDR2 FYNNEI. There are 14 residues in the CDR3. Trimming took 7 bases from V and 5 from J, leaving 15 bases between them. The CDR3 reads CASNLGGYDQPQHF. The CDR3 DNA reads TGTGCCAGCAACTTGGGGGGGTATGATCAGCCCCAGCATTTT.

The CDR3 DNA sequence: TGTGCCAGCAGCTCGGTTTGGACTAGCGGGGGAAATGAGCAGTTCTTC. Encoded protein: CASSSVWTSGGNEQFF. This chain connects TRBV5-6 to TRBJ2-1; the match to TRBD2 covers 13 bases. In germline, CDR1 is SGHDT, CDR2 YYEEEE. V trimming: 3 bases; J trimming: 7 bases; junction bases outside the gene matches: 7. There are 16 residues in the CDR3. The variable domain in full, with the rest retrieved from reference TRBV5-6 and TRBJ2-1, is DAGVTQSPTHLIKTRGQQVTLRCSPKSGHDTVSWYQQALGQGPQFIFQYYEEEERQRGNFPDRFSGHQFPNYSSELNVNALLLGDSALYLCASSSVWTSGGNEQFFGPGTRLTVL.

This chain joins TRBV4-1 and TRBJ1-5, with TRBD1 identical over 8 bases. The CDR3 has 18 residues. CDR1 is MGHRA and CDR2 is YSYEKL in the germline V gene. With 0 bases clipped from V and 0 bases from J, the junction kept 7 bases outside the gene matches. CDR3 loop: CASSQDRQGAHSNQPQHF. CDR3 DNA sequence: TGCGCCAGCAGCCAAGATCGCCAGGGGGCCCATAGCAATCAGCCCCAGCATTTT.

Worth noting for this clone: The sample has other DNA sequences that encode this CDR3 too. The chain joins TRBV2 to TRBJ2-3, with 8 bases matching TRBD1. Germline CDR1 SNHLY, CDR2 FYNNEI. Unmatched junction bases numbered 5, after V lost 6 bases and J lost 0 bases. The CDR3 spans 15 residues. The CDR3 DNA sequence: TGTGCCAGCAGGACCCAGGGGGCTAGCACAGATACGCAGTATTTT. The encoded protein is CASRTQGASTDTQYF.

This chain uses TRBV2 with TRBJ1-2; D gene uncertain. There are 14 residues in the CDR3. V dropped 5 bases and J dropped 4 bases, with 14 bases sitting between them. The germline CDR1 and CDR2 sequences are SNHLY and FYNNEI. This chain's CDR3 is CASSREGRIYGYTF. CDR3 in DNA: TGTGCCAGCAGTCGAGAGGGTAGGATCTATGGCTACACCTTC.

V gene TRBV5-5 combines with J gene TRBJ1-2, with D tentatively TRBD1 (5 bases). CDR1 is SGHKS and CDR2 is YYEKEE in the germline V gene (reference sequence). Trimming stripped 1 base from V and 0 bases from J, with 10 bases between. The CDR3 loop spans 15 amino acids. CDR3 nucleotide sequence: TGTGCCAGCAGCTTGAGGGGCACAGCTAACTATGGCTACACCTTC. Its translation is CASSLRGTANYGYTF.

The chain links TRBV19 to TRBJ2-3; 9 positions match TRBD1. V gave up 2 bases and J gave up 5 bases; unmatched junction bases: 8. This CDR3 comprises 16 residues. Germline values: CDR1 LNHDA, CDR2 SQIVND (reference sequence). The CDR3 region has the DNA TGTGCCAGTAGTATATCCGGGACAGGGTCGGAAGATACGCAGTATTTT. It specifies CASSISGTGSEDTQYF. Full variable domain (rest looked up from reference TRBV19 and TRBJ2-3): DGGITQSPKYLFRKEGQNVTLSCEQNLNHDAMYWYRQDPGQGLRLIYYSQIVNDFQKGDIAEGYSVSREKKESFPLTVTSAQKNPTAFYLCASSISGTGSEDTQYFGPGTRLTVL.

The rearrangement uses TRBV27 and TRBJ1-2; TRBD1 agrees at 7 bases. From germline, CDR1 is MNHEY and CDR2 SMNVEV (reference sequence). Trimming removed 5 bases from V and 2 bases from J; junction bases left unmatched: 11. The CDR3 is 16 amino acids. CDR3 region: CASSPFRDRQNYGYTF. CDR3 coding DNA: TGTGCCAGCAGTCCCTTCCGGGACAGACAGAACTATGGCTACACCTTC.

There are a few counts of this clone. V gene TRBV4-3 combines with J gene TRBJ1-1; D is uncertain. Trimming stripped 3 bases from V and 4 bases from J, with 9 bases between. The CDR3 contains 13 residues. The germline CDR1 and CDR2 sequences are LGHNA and YSLEER. The CDR3 loop is CASSHGGSTEAFF. The CDR3 bases are TGCGCCAGCAGCCACGGAGGGAGCACTGAAGCTTTCTTT.

This rearrangement joins TRBV4-1 to TRBJ1-1; D is ambiguous. Germline V gives CDR1 MGHRA, CDR2 YSYEKL. Between the trimmed V and J ends, which lost 0 bases and 1 base, there was a span of 9 bases. The CDR3 is made up of 15 amino acids. The CDR3 region is CASSQDRVGNTEAFF. CDR3 nucleotide sequence: TGCGCCAGCAGCCAAGATCGGGTGGGGAACACTGAAGCTTTCTTT.

This chain connects TRBV28 to TRBJ2-1; 7 bases map to TRBD2. Per the germline V gene, CDR1 is MDHEN and CDR2 is SYDVKM. V shed 6 bases, J shed 8 bases, and the junction held 10 bases outside the gene matches. The length of the CDR3 is 14 residues. The CDR3 coding sequence is TGTGCCAGCAGGTGGGAGGGCCTAAAGGATGAGCAGTTCTTC. Translation gives CASRWEGLKDEQFF.

The rearrangement joins TRBV5-4 to TRBJ2-7; 15 nucleotides match TRBD2. The CDR3 is made up of 17 amino acids. Per germline, CDR1 SGHNT and CDR2 YYREEE (reference sequence). V gave up 4 bases and J gave up 1 base; unmatched junction bases: 6. CDR3 coding DNA: TGTGCCAGCAGCCACTGGGGGACTAGCGGGAGGTCCTACGAGCAGTACTTC. Amino acid sequence: CASSHWGTSGRSYEQYF.

V is TRBV5-4 and J is TRBJ1-2; 10 bases are shared with TRBD1. Germline CDR1 SGHNT, CDR2 YYREEE (reference sequence). The V and J ends lost 1 base and 7 bases, in that order; junction bases with no gene match: 7. The CDR3 runs 15 residues. CDR3 in DNA: TGTGCCAGCAGCTTGAGGGACAGGGGCGTCTTTGGCTACACCTTC. This encodes CASSLRDRGVFGYTF.

This rearrangement joins TRBV6-5 to TRBJ2-3; D remains ambiguous. The CDR3 has 15 residues. Germline V lookup: CDR1 MNHEY, CDR2 SVGAGI. V lost 10 bases, J lost 1 base, and 18 bases lay in between. The CDR3 nucleotides read TGTGCCACCCTCCGCCTCCGCCGAGGCACAGATACGCAGTATTTT. Translating gives CATLRLRRGTDTQYF.

This clone was seen once. The rearrangement joins TRBV7-3 to TRBJ2-1, with 14 positions matching TRBD2. This CDR3 has 17 amino acids. The trim removed 4 bases at V and 4 bases at J, leaving 6 bases unmatched. Germline-derived CDR1 and CDR2 are SGHTA and FQGTGA. This chain's CDR3 is CASSSTGTSGGYNEQFF. CDR3 coding DNA: TGTGCCAGCAGCTCCACCGGGACTAGCGGGGGATACAATGAGCAGTTCTTC. Looking up the rest from reference TRBV7-3 and TRBJ2-1 gives the full variable domain: GAGVSQTPSNKVTEKGKYVELRCDPISGHTALYWYRQSLGQGPEFLIYFQGTGAADDSGLPNDRFFAVRPEGSVSTLKIQRTERGDSAVYLCASSSTGTSGGYNEQFFGPGTRLTVL.

The V call is TRBV7-9, the J call TRBJ1-5; 11 bases are shared with TRBD1. The germline gives CDR1 SEHNR, CDR2 FQNEAQ (reference sequence). This CDR3 is 15 amino acids long. The junction had 6 bases not matched to a gene; V was cut back by 4 bases and J by 7 bases. The CDR3 protein is CASSSGQGARQPQHF. The CDR3 region has the DNA TGTGCCAGCAGCTCAGGACAGGGGGCTAGGCAGCCCCAGCATTTT.

V gene TRBV5-6 combines with J gene TRBJ1-3, with 8 bases fitting TRBD1. CDR3 length: 13 amino acids. The V gene's germline CDR1 is SGHDT and CDR2 YYEEEE. V dropped 4 bases and J dropped 8; count of bases not matched to a gene: 5. In nucleotides, the CDR3 is TGTGCCAGCAGCATACAGGGGGATGACACCATATATTTT. It is translated as CASSIQGDDTIYF.

V gene TRBV4-2 combines with J gene TRBJ2-1; 8 nucleotides align to TRBD2. This CDR3 is built from 14 residues. The ends lost 0 bases at V and 7 bases at J; junction bases unmatched: 2. Germline V CDR1 and CDR2: LGHNA, YNFKEQ. Here the CDR3 DNA reads TGTGCCAGCAGCCAAGATGCGGGAGGTAATGAGCAGTTCTTC. It yields the protein CASSQDAGGNEQFF.

This clone was counted a single time. V usage is TRBV6-2 or TRBV6-3 and J usage is TRBJ1-2, with TRBD1 as a possible D gene (5 bases). This CDR3 has 14 residues. The ends were cut back, 3 bases at V and 4 bases at J, with 12 bases in the middle. Per the germline V gene, CDR1 is MNHEY and CDR2 is SVGEGT. CDR3 DNA sequence: TGTGCCAGCAGTTATAAGGGGATCCGCTATGGCTACACCTTC. This gives the protein CASSYKGIRYGYTF.